The rows below give T cell receptor beta chains drawn from one sample of a study of blood T cell repertoires in COVID-19. Produced via immunoSEQ multiplex PCR; TCRdb's table is partial and in-frame only. The sample records some 230,000 clones, around four fifths being singletons. Specimen: peripheral blood. These receptors were obtained from a woman aged 55-70 years who had recovered from COVID-19. CDR3s include the opening cysteine and the closing phenylalanine or tryptophan. The order of the fields is clone size, J gene, D gene, V gene, CDR3 DNA, CDR3 protein. The D gene is left open where the match is weak. Clone size is given for some rows only: seen once, a few or many times, or a class if the clone is expanded.

>NA|TRBJ2-1|NA|TRBV4-1
TGCGCCAGCAGCCAAGAGGGACTGCGGGGCAGGGAGCAGTTCTTC
CASSQEGLRGREQFF
>NA|TRBJ2-5|NA|TRBV14
TGTGCCAGCAGCCGTTGGGTGACTAGTCAAGAGACCCAGTACTTC
CASSRWVTSQETQYF
>NA|TRBJ2-1|NA|TRBV5-1
TGCGCCAGCAGAACCGGGGATAGCTACAATGAGCAGTTCTTC
CASRTGDSYNEQFF
>NA|TRBJ2-3|NA|TRBV2
TGTGCCAGCAGTAAACGTCTCGGGGGCACAGATACGCAGTATTTT
CASSKRLGGTDTQYF
>NA|TRBJ2-7|TRBD1|TRBV6-5
TGTGCCAGCAGGCCCGGGACAGGGGACGAGCAGTACTTC
CASRPGTGDEQYF
>NA|TRBJ2-5|NA|TRBV29-1
TGCAGCGTTGAGACAGTTTCGAAGACCCAGTACTTC
CSVETVSKTQYF
>NA|TRBJ2-2|NA|TRBV2
TGTGCCAGCCTGGACTTCAACACCGGGGAGCTGTTTTTT
CASLDFNTGELFF
>NA|TRBJ1-6|TRBD1|TRBV6-6
TGTGCCAGCAGTTTGGACAGGGAGGATTCACCCCTCCACTTT
CASSLDREDSPLHF
>NA|TRBJ2-5|NA|TRBV24-1
TGTGCCACCAGCGGAGGGGGGGGAGAGACCCAGTACTTC
CATSGGGGETQYF
>NA|TRBJ2-7|TRBD1|TRBV5-4
TGTGCCAGCAGCTGGGACAGAGGCGACTACGAGCAGTACTTC
CASSWDRGDYEQYF
>NA|TRBJ1-4|NA|TRBV7-9
TGTGCCAGCAGCTTCGACAGCAATAATGAAAAACTGTTTTTT
CASSFDSNNEKLFF
>NA|TRBJ1-2|NA|TRBV30
TGTGCCTGGAGTGGTCAGGGTCGGGATGGCTACACCTTC
CAWSGQGRDGYTF
>NA|TRBJ2-7|NA|TRBV11-2
TGTGCCAGCAGCTTAGGTCGGGGCTACGAGCAGTACTTC
CASSLGRGYEQYF
>NA|TRBJ1-1|TRBD1|TRBV5-4
TGTGCCAGCAGCCCCCGACAGGGGAACACTGAAGCTTTCTTT
CASSPRQGNTEAFF
>NA|TRBJ2-7|NA|TRBV21-1
TGTGCCGGGGGTTGGGGGGAGAGGTACGAGCAGTACTTC
CAGGWGERYEQYF
>once|TRBJ1-1|NA|TRBV10-3
TGTGCCATCAGCCAGGGGTTGAACACTGAAGCTTTCTTT
CAISQGLNTEAFF
>NA|TRBJ2-5|NA|TRBV29-1
TGCAGCGTTGAACTCCAGGGAGAGACCCAGTACTTC
CSVELQGETQYF
>NA|TRBJ2-3|TRBD1|TRBV11-1
TGTGCCAGCAGCTACAGGGGTTTCGGAGTAGTTACGCAGTATTTT
CASSYRGFGVVTQYF
>NA|TRBJ2-3|TRBD2|TRBV12-5
TGTGCTAGTGGTTTTACTAGCGGGGGGCTGGGCACAGATACGCAGTATTTT
CASGFTSGGLGTDTQYF
>NA|TRBJ2-1|TRBD2|TRBV4-2
TGTGCCAGCAGCCAAGGGGGCGGGGGGGCGCGAATTTCCTACAATGAGCAGTTCTTC
CASSQGGGGARISYNEQFF
>once|TRBJ2-2|TRBD2|TRBV5-1
TGCGCCAGCAGCTTGTTGCGGGGGGCCCCCGGGGAGCTGTTTTTT
CASSLLRGAPGELFF
>NA|TRBJ2-1|TRBD2|TRBV6-5
TGTGCCAGCACTCTAGCGGGGGGTGACTATGAGCAGTTCTTC
CASTLAGGDYEQFF
>NA|TRBJ2-1|TRBD1|TRBV2
TGTGCCAGCAGTGAACCAAGAACAGGGGGTAGCTCCTACAATGAGCAGTTCTTC
CASSEPRTGGSSYNEQFF
>few|TRBJ2-3|NA|TRBV10-3
TGTGCCATCAGTGAGTCGGGAGCAGATACGCAGTATTTT
CAISESGADTQYF
>NA|TRBJ1-6|NA|TRBV2
TGTGCCAGCAGTGACGGGGTTGAGTCACCCCTCCACTTT
CASSDGVESPLHF
>NA|TRBJ2-2|NA|TRBV7-8
TGTGCCACCGCCGAGCTCAACACCGGGGAGCTGTTTTTT
CATAELNTGELFF
>NA|TRBJ1-1|NA|TRBV2
TGTGCCAGCAGGAAAGAACAGGGACCGAACACTGAAGCTTTCTTT
CASRKEQGPNTEAFF
>few|TRBJ1-5|TRBD1|TRBV9
TGTGCCAGCACCCGGACAGGGGGCGTCAATCAGCCCCAGCATTTT
CASTRTGGVNQPQHF
>NA|TRBJ2-7|TRBD1|TRBV18
TGTGCCAGCTCACCCCCAACAGGGGGCCACGAGCAGTACTTC
CASSPPTGGHEQYF
>NA|TRBJ2-1|TRBD1|TRBV7-9
TGTGCCAGCAGCTTTGGACAGGGGATGGATGAGCAGTTCTTC
CASSFGQGMDEQFF
>NA|TRBJ1-1|TRBD1|TRBV5-1
TGCGCCAGCAGCTCCGGACAGGGGCGCACTGAAGCTTTCTTT
CASSSGQGRTEAFF
>NA|TRBJ1-6|NA|TRBV27
TGTGCCAGCAGTTTTCTAGGACAGTCTTCGGGTTCACCCCTCCACTTT
CASSFLGQSSGSPLHF
>NA|TRBJ1-5|TRBD1|TRBV5-1
TGCGCCAGCAGCCCGGGACAGTCAAATCAGCCCCAGCATTTT
CASSPGQSNQPQHF
>NA|TRBJ2-1|TRBD1|TRBV19
TGTGCCAGTCAGGGACAGACGACCTACAATGAGCAGTTCTTC
CASQGQTTYNEQFF
>NA|TRBJ1-1|TRBD1|TRBV5-4
TGTGCCAGCAGCTCACCTGGGACAGGGGGCACTGAAGCTTTCTTT
CASSSPGTGGTEAFF
>NA|TRBJ1-2|TRBD1|TRBV18
TGTGCCAGCTCACCGGTCGGACAGGGAGAAAGAGGCTACACCTTC
CASSPVGQGERGYTF
>NA|TRBJ1-2|NA|TRBV5-8
TGTGCCAGCAGGTCGGGTGCGGCCCACTATGGCTACACCTTC
CASRSGAAHYGYTF
>NA|TRBJ2-7|TRBD1|TRBV19
TGTGCCAGTAGTATACGGACAGGGTACGAGCAGTACTTC
CASSIRTGYEQYF
>NA|TRBJ1-2|TRBD1|TRBV6-5
TGTGCCAGCAGTCACAGGGGTGAGGACTATGGCTACACCTTC
CASSHRGEDYGYTF
>NA|TRBJ2-7|NA|TRBV18
TGTGCCAGCTCACCACCCGGCGGGTACGAGCAGTACTTC
CASSPPGGYEQYF
>NA|TRBJ2-3|TRBD2|TRBV4-2
TGTGCCAGCAGCCACGAGGCTAGCGGGGGGGCAGGAGATACGCAGTATTTT
CASSHEASGGAGDTQYF
>once|TRBJ2-2|NA|TRBV7-8
TGTGCCAGCAGCTTACACGACAGGTTAACGAACACCGGGGAGCTGTTTTTT
CASSLHDRLTNTGELFF
>NA|TRBJ1-2|NA|TRBV12-3/TRBV12-4
TGTGCCAGCAGTTTATTTCAGGAAATGGGCTACACCTTC
CASSLFQEMGYTF